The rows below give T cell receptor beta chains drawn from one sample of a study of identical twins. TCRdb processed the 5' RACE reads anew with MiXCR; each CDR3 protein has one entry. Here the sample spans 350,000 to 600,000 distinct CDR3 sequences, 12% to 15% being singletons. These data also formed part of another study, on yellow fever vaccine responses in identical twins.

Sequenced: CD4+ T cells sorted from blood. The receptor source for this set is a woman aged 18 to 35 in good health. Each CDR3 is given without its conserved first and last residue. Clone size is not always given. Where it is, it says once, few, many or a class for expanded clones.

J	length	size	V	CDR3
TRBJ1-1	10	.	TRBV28	ASRQGATEAF
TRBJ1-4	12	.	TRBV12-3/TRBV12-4	ASSFGQHEEKLF
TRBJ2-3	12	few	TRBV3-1	ASAGTGRTDTQY
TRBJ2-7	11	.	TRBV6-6	ASSDRGGSEQY
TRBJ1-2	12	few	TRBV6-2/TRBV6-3	ASTGTRAGYGYT
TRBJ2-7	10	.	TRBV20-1	SADDNAYEQY
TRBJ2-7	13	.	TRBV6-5	ASSYGSGGAYEQY
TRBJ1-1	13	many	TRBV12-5	ASGLGVQGETEAF
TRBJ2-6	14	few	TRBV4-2	ASSQEWGAGANVLT
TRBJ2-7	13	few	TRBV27	ASSSQRERSYEQY
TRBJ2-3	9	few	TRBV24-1	ATSALDTQY
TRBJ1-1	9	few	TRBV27	ASRRGPEAF
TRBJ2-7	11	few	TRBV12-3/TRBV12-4	ASRTGDLYEQY
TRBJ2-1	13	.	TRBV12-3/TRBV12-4	ASSHRDFPTNEQF
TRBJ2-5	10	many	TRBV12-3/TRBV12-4	SVGQIQETQY
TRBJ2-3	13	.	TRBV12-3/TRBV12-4	ASSQSTGIPDTQY
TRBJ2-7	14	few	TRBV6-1	ASSTGPGRGIHEQY
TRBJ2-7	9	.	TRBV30	AWKGQLEQY
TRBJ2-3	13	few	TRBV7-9	ASRPGQGRTDTQY
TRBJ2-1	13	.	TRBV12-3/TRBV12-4	ASSFTRGPYNEQF
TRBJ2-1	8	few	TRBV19	ASGALQQF
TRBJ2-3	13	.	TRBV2	AIEWGQGAGDTQY
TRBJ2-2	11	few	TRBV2	ASNYLESGELF
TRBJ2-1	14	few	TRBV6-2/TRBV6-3	ASSYLIGGPYNEQF
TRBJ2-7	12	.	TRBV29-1	NVSLRQGEYEQY
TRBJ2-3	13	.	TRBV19	ASRRPERPADTQY
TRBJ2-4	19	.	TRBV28	ASSFEVRTEDPYLDKNIQY
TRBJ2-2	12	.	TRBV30	AWIRGGGTGELF
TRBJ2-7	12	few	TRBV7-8	ASRMSGGAYEQY
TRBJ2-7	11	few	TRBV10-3	AISPTPLYEQY
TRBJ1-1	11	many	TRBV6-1	ASSRSVDTEAF
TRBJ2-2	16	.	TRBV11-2	ASSTQPLAGGPRGELF